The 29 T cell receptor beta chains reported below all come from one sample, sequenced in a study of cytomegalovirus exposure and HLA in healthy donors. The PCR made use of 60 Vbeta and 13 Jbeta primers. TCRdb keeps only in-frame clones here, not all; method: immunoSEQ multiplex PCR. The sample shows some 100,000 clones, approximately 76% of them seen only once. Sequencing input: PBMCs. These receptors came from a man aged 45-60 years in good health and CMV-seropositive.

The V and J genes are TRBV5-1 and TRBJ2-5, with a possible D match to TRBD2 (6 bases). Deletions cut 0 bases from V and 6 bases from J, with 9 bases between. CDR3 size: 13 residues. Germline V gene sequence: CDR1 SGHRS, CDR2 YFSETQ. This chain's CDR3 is CASSLEGRQTQYF. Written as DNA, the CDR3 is TGCGCCAGCAGCTTGGAAGGGAGGCAGACCCAGTACTTC.

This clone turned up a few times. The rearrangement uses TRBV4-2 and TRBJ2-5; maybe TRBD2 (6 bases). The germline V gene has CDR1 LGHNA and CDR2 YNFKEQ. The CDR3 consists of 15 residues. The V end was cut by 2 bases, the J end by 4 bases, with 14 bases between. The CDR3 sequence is CASSQRQGGGETQYF. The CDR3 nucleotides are TGTGCCAGCAGCCAAAGGCAGGGAGGAGGAGAGACCCAGTACTTC.

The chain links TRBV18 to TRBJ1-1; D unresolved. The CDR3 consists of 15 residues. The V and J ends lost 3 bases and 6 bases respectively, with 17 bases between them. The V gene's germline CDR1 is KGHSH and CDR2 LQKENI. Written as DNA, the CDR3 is TGTGCCAGCTCACCGGGGTCCGGAGGGCCGGCTGAAGCTTTCTTT. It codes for CASSPGSGGPAEAFF.

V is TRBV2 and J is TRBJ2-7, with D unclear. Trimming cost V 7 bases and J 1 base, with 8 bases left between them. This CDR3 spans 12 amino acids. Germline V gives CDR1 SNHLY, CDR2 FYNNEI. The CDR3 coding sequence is TGTGCCAGCACGGAGAGGTCCTACGAGCAGTACTTC. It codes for CASTERSYEQYF.

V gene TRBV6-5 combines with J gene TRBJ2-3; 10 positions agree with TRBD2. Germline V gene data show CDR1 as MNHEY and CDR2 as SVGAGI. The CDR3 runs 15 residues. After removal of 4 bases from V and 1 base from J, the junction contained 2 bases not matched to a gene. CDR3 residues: CASSFLAGGTDTQYF. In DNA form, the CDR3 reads TGTGCCAGCAGTTTTCTAGCGGGGGGCACAGATACGCAGTATTTT.

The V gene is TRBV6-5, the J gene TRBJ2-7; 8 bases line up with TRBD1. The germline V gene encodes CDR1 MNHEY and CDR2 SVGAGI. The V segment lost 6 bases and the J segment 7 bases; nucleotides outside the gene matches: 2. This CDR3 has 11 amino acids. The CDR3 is CASSRDREQYF. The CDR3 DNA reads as TGTGCCAGCAGCCGGGACAGGGAGCAGTACTTC.

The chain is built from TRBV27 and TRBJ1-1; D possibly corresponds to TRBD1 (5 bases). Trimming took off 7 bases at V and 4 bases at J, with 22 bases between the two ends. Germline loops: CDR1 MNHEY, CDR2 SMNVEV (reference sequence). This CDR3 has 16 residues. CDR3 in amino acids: CASTSGGATLATEAFF. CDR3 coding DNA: TGTGCCAGCACCTCCGGAGGGGCGACACTGGCCACTGAAGCTTTCTTT.

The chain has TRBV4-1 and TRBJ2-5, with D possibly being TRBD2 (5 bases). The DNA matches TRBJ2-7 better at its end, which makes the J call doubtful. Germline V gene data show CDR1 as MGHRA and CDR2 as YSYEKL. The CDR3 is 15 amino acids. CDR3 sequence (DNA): TGCGCCAGCAGCCAAATAGTGGGAGATTCCTACGAGCAGTACTTC. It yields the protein CASSQIVGDSYEQYF.

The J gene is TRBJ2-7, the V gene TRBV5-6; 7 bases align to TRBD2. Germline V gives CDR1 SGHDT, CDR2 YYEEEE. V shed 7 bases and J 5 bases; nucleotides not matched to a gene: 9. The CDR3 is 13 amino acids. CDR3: CASATGAGDEQYF. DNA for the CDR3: TGTGCCAGCGCGACTGGCGCGGGGGACGAGCAGTACTTC.

CDR3 sequence: CASSLWGGPYEQYF. CDR3 nucleotide sequence: TGTGCCAGCAGCCTGTGGGGAGGGCCGTACGAGCAGTACTTC. The V and J genes are TRBV7-2 and TRBJ2-7, with 7 positions matching TRBD2. Losses at the gene ends were 5 bases for V and 4 bases for J; bases not matched to a gene: 8. The CDR3 is 14 amino acids. Germline loops: CDR1 SGHTA, CDR2 FQGNSA.

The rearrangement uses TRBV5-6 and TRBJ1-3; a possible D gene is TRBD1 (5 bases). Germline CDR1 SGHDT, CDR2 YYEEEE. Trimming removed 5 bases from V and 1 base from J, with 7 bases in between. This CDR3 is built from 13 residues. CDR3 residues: CASRSGSGNTIYF. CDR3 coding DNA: TGTGCCAGCAGGTCAGGGTCTGGAAACACCATATATTTT.

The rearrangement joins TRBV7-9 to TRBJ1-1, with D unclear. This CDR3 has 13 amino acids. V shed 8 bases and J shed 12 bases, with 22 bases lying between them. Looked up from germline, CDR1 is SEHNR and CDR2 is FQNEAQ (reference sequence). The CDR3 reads CASGTADSRTPFF. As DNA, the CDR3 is TGTGCCAGCGGCACCGCAGACTCGCGAACGCCTTTCTTT.

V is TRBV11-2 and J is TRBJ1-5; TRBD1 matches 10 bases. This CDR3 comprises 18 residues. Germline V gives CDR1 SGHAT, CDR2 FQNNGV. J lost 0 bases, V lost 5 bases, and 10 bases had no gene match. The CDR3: CASSLTGQGYYSNQPQHF. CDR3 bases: TGTGCCAGCAGCCTGACGGGACAGGGGTACTATAGCAATCAGCCCCAGCATTTT.

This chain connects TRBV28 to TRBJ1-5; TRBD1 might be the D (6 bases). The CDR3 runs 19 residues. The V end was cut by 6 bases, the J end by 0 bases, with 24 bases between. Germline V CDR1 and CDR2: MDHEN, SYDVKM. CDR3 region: CASRTLRGALKYSNQPQHF. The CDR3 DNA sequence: TGTGCCAGCAGGACCCTCCGGGGGGCACTCAAATATAGCAATCAGCCCCAGCATTTT.

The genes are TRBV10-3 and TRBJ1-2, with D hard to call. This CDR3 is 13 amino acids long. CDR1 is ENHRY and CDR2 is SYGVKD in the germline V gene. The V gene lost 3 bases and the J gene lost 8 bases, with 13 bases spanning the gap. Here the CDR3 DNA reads TGTGCCATCAGTGACCCGGGGATTGGCGGCTACACCTTC. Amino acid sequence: CAISDPGIGGYTF.

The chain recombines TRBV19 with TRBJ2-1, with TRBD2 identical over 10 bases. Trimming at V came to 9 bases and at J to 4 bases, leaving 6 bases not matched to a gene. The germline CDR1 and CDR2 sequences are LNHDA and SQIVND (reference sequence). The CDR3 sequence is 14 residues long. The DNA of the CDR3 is TGTGCCAGCCGGAGGACTAGCGGTTACAATGAGCAGTTCTTC. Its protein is CASRRTSGYNEQFF.

CDR3 sequence: CAVGSDLYEQYF. The CDR3 DNA is TGTGCCGTTGGGAGCGACCTATACGAGCAGTACTTC. The genes are TRBV10-3 and TRBJ2-7; possible D gene TRBD2, 5 bases. The CDR3 totals 12 residues. V was clipped by 11 bases and J by 4 bases, with 15 bases between them. CDR1 ENHRY and CDR2 SYGVKD come from the germline V gene.

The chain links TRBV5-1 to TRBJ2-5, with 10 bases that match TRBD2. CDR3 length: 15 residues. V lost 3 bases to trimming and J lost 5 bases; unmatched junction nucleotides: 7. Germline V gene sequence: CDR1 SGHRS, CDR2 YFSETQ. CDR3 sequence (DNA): TGCGCCAGCAGCTCGGGCCGAGCGGGGGGGGAGACCCAGTACTTC. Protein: CASSSGRAGGETQYF.

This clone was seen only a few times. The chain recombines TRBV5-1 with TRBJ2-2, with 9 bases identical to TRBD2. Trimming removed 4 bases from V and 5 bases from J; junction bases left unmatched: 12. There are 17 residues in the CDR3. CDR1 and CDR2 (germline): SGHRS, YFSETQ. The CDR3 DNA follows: TGCGCCAGCAGCGCTTCTAGCGGGGCGGCCTCTACCGGGGAGCTGTTTTTT. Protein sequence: CASSASSGAASTGELFF.

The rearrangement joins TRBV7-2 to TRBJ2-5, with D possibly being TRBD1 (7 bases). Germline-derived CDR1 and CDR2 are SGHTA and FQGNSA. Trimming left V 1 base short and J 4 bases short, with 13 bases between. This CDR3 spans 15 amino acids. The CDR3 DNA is TGTGCCAGCAGCTTAGGAGCAGGGGGGTTAGAGACCCAGTACTTC. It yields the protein CASSLGAGGLETQYF.

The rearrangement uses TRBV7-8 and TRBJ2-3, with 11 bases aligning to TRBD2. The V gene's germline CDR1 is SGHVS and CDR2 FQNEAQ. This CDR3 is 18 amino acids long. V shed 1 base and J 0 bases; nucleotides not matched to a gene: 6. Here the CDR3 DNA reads TGTGCCAGCAGCTTAGTGCTAGCGGGGGGAGTTAGCACAGATACGCAGTATTTT. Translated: CASSLVLAGGVSTDTQYF.

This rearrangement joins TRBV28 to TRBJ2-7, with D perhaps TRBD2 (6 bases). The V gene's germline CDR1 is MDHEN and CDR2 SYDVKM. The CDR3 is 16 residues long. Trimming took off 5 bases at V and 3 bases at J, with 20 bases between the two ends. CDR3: CASSPPYSGTLYEQYF. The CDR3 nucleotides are TGTGCCAGCAGTCCTCCCTATAGCGGTACACTCTACGAGCAGTACTTC.

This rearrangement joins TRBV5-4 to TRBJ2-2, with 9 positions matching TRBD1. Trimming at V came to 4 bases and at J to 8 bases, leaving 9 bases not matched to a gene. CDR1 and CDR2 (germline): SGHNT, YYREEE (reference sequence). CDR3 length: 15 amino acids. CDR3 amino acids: CASSLGQGTTGELFF. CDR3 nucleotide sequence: TGTGCCAGCAGCCTAGGACAGGGGACCACTGGGGAGCTGTTTTTT.

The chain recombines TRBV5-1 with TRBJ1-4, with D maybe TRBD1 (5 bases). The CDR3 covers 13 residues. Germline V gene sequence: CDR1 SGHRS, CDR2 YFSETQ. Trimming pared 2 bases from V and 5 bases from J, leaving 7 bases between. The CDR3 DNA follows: TGCGCCAGCAGCTTTGGGGGGAATGAAAAACTGTTTTTT. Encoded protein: CASSFGGNEKLFF.

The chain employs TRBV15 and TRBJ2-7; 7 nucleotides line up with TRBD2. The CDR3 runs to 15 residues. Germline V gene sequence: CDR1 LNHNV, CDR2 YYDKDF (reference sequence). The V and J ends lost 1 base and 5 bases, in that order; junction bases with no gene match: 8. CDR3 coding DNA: TGTGCCACCAGCAGAGCCCAGCCGGGGGGAAACGAGCAGTACTTC. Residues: CATSRAQPGGNEQYF.

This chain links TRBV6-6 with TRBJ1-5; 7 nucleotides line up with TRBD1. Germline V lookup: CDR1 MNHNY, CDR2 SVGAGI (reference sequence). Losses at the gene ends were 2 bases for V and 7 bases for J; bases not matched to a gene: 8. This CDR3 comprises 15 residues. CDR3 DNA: TGTGCCAGCAGTTACCCGACAGGGACCCACCAGCCCCAGCATTTT. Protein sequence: CASSYPTGTHQPQHF.

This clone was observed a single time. CDR3 in amino acids: CASSFPRGTANEQFF. The CDR3 bases are TGTGCCAGCAGTTTCCCCAGGGGCACAGCCAATGAGCAGTTCTTC. The genes are TRBV28 and TRBJ2-1; possibly TRBD1 for D (6 bases). The germline gives CDR1 MDHEN, CDR2 SYDVKM. The ends were cut back, 3 bases at V and 6 bases at J, with 15 bases in the middle. The CDR3 is 15 amino acids.

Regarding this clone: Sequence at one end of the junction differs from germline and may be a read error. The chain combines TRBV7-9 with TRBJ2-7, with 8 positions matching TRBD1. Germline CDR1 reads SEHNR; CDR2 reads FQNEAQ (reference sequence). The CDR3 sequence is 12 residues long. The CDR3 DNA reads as TGTTCCAGCAGCGTAGGACAGGGCCAGCAGTACTTC. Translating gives CSSSVGQGQQYF. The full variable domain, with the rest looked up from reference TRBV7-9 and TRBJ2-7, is DTGVSQNPRHKITKRGQNVTFRCDPISEHNRLYWYRQTLGQGPEFLTYFQNEAQLEKSRLLSDRFSAERPKGSFSTLEIQRTEQGDSAMYLCSSSVGQGQQYFGPGTRLTVT.

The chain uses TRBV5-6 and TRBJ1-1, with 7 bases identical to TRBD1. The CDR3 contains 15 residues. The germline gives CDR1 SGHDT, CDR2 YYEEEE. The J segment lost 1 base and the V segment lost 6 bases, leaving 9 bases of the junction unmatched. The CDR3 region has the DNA TGTGCCAGCATTATGACAGGGATTTGGAACACTGAAGCTTTCTTT. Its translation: CASIMTGIWNTEAFF.